The 3 T cell receptor beta chains below all came from one sample that was sequenced in a study of shared clonotypes between healthy human individuals. Terminally differentiated effector memory CD45RA+ cells were excluded by CCR7 positive selection of CD45RO-negative cells. The repertoire was sequenced with immunoSEQ multiplex PCR; TCRdb's copy has only in-frame clones and lacks some. The data show approximately 1.9 million clones, about 94% seen once. Source material: naive CD8+ T cells from PBMCs. The source of these receptors is a man younger than 30 in good health. Some clones in this sample may be carry-over from other donors' samples.

The chain joins TRBV5-4 to TRBJ1-2; D unclear. The germline V gene has CDR1 SGHNT and CDR2 YYREEE (reference sequence). V lost 4 bases to trimming and J lost 8 bases, with 12 bases between them. This CDR3 spans 12 amino acids. CDR3 in amino acids: CASSRNSGGYTF. The DNA for the CDR3 is TGTGCCAGCAGCCGCAACTCGGGGGGCTACACCTTC.

The chain links TRBV7-2 to TRBJ2-7, with 11 nucleotides matching TRBD1. This CDR3 has 16 residues. Trimming took 4 bases from V and 4 from J; bases not matched to a gene: 9. Per germline, CDR1 SGHTA and CDR2 FQGNSA. This CDR3 reads CASSSGTDRGLYEQYF. CDR3 DNA sequence: TGTGCCAGCAGCTCGGGGACGGACAGGGGGCTGTACGAGCAGTACTTC.

The rearrangement joins TRBV6-5 to TRBJ2-1, with a weak D call TRBD2 (5 bases). Trimming removed 2 bases from V and 5 bases from J, with 10 bases in between. The CDR3 runs 14 residues. The germline V gene encodes CDR1 MNHEY and CDR2 SVGAGI. CDR3 DNA: TGTGCCAGCAGTTACATCCGGGGTCACAATGAGCAGTTCTTC. It codes for CASSYIRGHNEQFF.